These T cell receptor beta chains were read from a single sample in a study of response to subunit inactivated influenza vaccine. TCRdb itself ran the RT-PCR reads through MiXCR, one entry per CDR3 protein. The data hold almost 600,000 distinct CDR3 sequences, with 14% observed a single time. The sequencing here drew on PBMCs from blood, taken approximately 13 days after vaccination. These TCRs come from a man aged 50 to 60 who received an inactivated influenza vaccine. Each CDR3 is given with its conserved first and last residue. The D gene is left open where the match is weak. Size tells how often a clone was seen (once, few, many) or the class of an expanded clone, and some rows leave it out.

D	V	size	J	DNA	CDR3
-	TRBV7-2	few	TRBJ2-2	TGTGCCAGCAGCTTCGTGGGTTCCGGGGAGCTGTTTTTT	CASSFVGSGELFF
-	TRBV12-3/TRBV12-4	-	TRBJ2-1	TGTGCCAGCAGTTCGGGCGGGACAGTGGCCCCCAATGAGCAGTTCTTC	CASSSGGTVAPNEQFF
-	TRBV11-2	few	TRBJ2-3	TGTGCCAGCAGCTTACGCGGGAAAGGCACAGATACGCAGTATTTT	CASSLRGKGTDTQYF
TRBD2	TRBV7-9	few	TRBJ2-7	TGTGCCAGCAGGGGGGGGGCTAGCGGGAGACTTGGCTCCGAGCAGTACTTC	CASRGGASGRLGSEQYF
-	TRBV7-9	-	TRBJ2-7	TGTGCCAGCAGCTTAGGTGCCCGGGCCAGCTCCTACGAGCAGTACTTC	CASSLGARASSYEQYF
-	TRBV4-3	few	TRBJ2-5	TGCGCCAGCAGCCGTCAACAGGGTGGAGAGACCCAGTACTTC	CASSRQQGGETQYF
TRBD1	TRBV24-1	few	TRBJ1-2	TGTGCCACCAGTGTTGGACAGGAGGGCTACACCTTC	CATSVGQEGYTF
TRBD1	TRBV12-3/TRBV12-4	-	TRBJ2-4	TGTGCCAGCAGTAGGGGTCATGGGACAGTGAACATTCAGTACTTC	CASSRGHGTVNIQYF
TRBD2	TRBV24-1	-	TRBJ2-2	TGTGCCACCAGTGCCCCGGGACTAGCGGGAGCCGGGGAGCTGTTTTTT	CATSAPGLAGAGELFF
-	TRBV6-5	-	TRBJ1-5	TGTGCCAGCAGTTATTCACAGCGGAGCAATCAGCCCCAGCATTTT	CASSYSQRSNQPQHF
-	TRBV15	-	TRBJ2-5	TGTGCCACCAGCAGGGAAAGGCAGACCCAGTACTTC	CATSRERQTQYF
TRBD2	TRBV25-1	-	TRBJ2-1	TGTGCCAGCAGTGCCTCCCCCGTCGGACTAGCGGGAGGGCCAAATGAGCAGTTCTTC	CASSASPVGLAGGPNEQFF
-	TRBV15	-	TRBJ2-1	TGTGCCACCAGCAGAGGTGGCTTTCACGACTCCTACAATGAGCAGTTCTTC	CATSRGGFHDSYNEQFF
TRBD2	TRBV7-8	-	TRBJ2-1	TGTGCCAGCAGCTTAGGGCGGGAGGGCCCTCTTGATGAGCAGTTCTTC	CASSLGREGPLDEQFF
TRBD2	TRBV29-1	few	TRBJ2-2	TGCAGCGCTTCGGGACTAGCGGGGGGGAACACCGGGGAGCTGTTTTTT	CSASGLAGGNTGELFF
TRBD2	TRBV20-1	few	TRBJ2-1	TGCAGTGCTAGAAGGCTAGCGGTATCCTACAATGAGCAGTTCTTC	CSARRLAVSYNEQFF
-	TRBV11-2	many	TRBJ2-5	TGTGCCAGCAGCCTGGGCGTGACCCAGTACTTC	CASSLGVTQYF
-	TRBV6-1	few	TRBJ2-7	TGTGCCAGCAGAGTTTCCTCCATAGGGGGAGTTACCTACGAGCAGTACTTC	CASRVSSIGGVTYEQYF
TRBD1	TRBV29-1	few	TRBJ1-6	TGCAGCGTCAAGGGGACAGAGAATAATTCACCCCTCCACTTT	CSVKGTENNSPLHF
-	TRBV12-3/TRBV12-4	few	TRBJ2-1	TGTGCCAGCAGTTTAAGGGCCGGGGGCAATGAGCAGTTCTTC	CASSLRAGGNEQFF
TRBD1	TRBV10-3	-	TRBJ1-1	TGTGCCATCGGGACAGGGGGGAGCACTGAAGCTTTCTTT	CAIGTGGSTEAFF
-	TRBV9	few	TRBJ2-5	TGTGCCAGCAGCGGGGGACTTCTAGGGGCAGAGACCCAGTACTTC	CASSGGLLGAETQYF
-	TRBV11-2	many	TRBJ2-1	TGTGCCAGCAGCTTCTTAGGCCTTTCTAACAATGAGCAGTTCTTC	CASSFLGLSNNEQFF
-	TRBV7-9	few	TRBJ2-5	TGTGCCAGCAGCTTAACAGAGGGGGGAAAAGAGACCCAGTACTTC	CASSLTEGGKETQYF
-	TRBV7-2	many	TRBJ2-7	TGTGCCAGCAGCCGGAACCGATTGCGAACACGGCACGAGCAGTACTTC	CASSRNRLRTRHEQYF
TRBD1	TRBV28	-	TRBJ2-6	TGTGCCAGCAGTCAACCACCGGGACAGGGGGCGGCCGGGGCCAACGTCCTGACTTTC	CASSQPPGQGAAGANVLTF
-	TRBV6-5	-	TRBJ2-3	TGTGCCAGCAGTTACGCCATAGGCTCTAGCACAGATACGCAGTATTTT	CASSYAIGSSTDTQYF
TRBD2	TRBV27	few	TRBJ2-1	TGTGCCAGCAGTTTCTCGACTAGCGGGAGGGCAAAAGAGCAGTTCTTC	CASSFSTSGRAKEQFF
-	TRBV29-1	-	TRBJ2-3	TGCAGCGGGAGGTTCACAGATACGCAGTATTTT	CSGRFTDTQYF
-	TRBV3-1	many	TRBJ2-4	TGTGCCAGCAGCCCCATGCTAGCCAAAAACATTCAGTACTTC	CASSPMLAKNIQYF
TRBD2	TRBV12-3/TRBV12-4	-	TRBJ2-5	TGTGCCAGCAGTCCCGACTGGGGGGGAAGAAAGACCCAGTACTTC	CASSPDWGGRKTQYF
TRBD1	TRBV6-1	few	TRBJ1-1	TGTGCCACCAAGACAGGGAGGGGAACTGAAGCTTTCTTT	CATKTGRGTEAFF
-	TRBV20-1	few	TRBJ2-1	TGCAGTGCTGGGCCGCCAGGGTTGTTCTTC	CSAGPPGLFF
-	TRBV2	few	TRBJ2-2	TGTGCCAGCAGGGGAGGACACGCGAACACCGGGGAGCTGTTTTTT	CASRGGHANTGELFF
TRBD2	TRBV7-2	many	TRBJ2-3	TGTGCCAGCAGCTCCCGACTAGCGGGGGGATCAGATACGCAGTATTTT	CASSSRLAGGSDTQYF
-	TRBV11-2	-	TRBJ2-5	TGTGCCAGCAGCTTATGGTCTAGCCAAGAGACCCAGTACTTC	CASSLWSSQETQYF
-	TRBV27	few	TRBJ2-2	TGTGCCAGCAGTTTACAAGGTTCCTCCACCGGGGAGCTGTTTTTT	CASSLQGSSTGELFF
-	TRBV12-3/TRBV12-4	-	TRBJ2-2	TGTGCCAGCAGCCAAGGATTTTCCGGGGAGCTGTTTTTT	CASSQGFSGELFF
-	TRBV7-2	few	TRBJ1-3	TGTGCCAGCAGCTTAGTTGGACCGGCGGGAGGAAACACCATATATTTT	CASSLVGPAGGNTIYF
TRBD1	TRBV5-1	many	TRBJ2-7	TGCGCCAGCCGAAGCACCGGGACAGTCTCCTACGAGCAGTACTTC	CASRSTGTVSYEQYF
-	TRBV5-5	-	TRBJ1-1	TGTGCCAGCAGCTTGCACGTCCCCCCCGGAAACACTGAAGCTTTCTTT	CASSLHVPPGNTEAFF
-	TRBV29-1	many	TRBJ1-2	TGCAGCGTTGAGGGGGCAGGCTATGGCTACACCTTC	CSVEGAGYGYTF
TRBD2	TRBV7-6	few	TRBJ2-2	TGTGCCAGCAGAGGCGGGAGTGACACCGGGGAGCTGTTTTTT	CASRGGSDTGELFF
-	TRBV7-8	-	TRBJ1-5	TGTGCCAGCAGCCCGAGGGGGGACGGTCAGCCCCAGCATTTT	CASSPRGDGQPQHF
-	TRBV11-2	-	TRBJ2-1	TGTGCCAGCAGCTTAGATATATCGCAGTACAATGAGCAGTTCTTC	CASSLDISQYNEQFF
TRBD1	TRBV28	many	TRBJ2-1	TGTGCCAGCAGTTCGGGACAGGACAATGAGCAGTTCTTC	CASSSGQDNEQFF
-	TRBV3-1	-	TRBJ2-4	TGTGCCAGCAGGTCGACGGGACCCCCTTGGTCCAAAAACATTCAGTACTTC	CASRSTGPPWSKNIQYF
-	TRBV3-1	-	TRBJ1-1	TGTGCCAGCAGCCATCCGACGGGGGCGAACACTGAAGCTTTCTTT	CASSHPTGANTEAFF
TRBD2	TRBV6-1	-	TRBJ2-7	TGTGCCAGCAGCCCGGGACTAGCAACCTACGAGCAGTACTTC	CASSPGLATYEQYF
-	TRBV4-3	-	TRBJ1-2	TGCGCCAGCAGCCAAGGTACTGGGATTTCAAGCCCGCACTACACCTTC	CASSQGTGISSPHYTF
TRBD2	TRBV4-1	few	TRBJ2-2	TGCGCCAGCAGCCGCCGGGGACTAGCGGGGGGCAACCTCAACACCGGGGAGCTGTTTTTT	CASSRRGLAGGNLNTGELFF
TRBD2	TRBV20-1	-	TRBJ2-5	TGCAGTGCTAGCCCCAGCGGGAGAGGGTATGGGACCCAGTACTTC	CSASPSGRGYGTQYF
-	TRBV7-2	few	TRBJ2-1	TGTGCCAGCAGCTTAGAGAGGGCGGGGCCTGAGCAGTTCTTC	CASSLERAGPEQFF
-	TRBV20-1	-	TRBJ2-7	TGCAGTGGCATCCGGGGTTACGAGCAGTACTTC	CSGIRGYEQYF
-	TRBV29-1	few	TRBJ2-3	TGCAGCGTTACCCCGGGGGGCACTAGCACAGATACGCAGTATTTT	CSVTPGGTSTDTQYF
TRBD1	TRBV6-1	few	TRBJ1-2	TGTGCCAGCAGTATCACCGACAGGGCCTATGGCTACACCTTC	CASSITDRAYGYTF
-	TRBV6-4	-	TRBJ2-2	TGTGCCAGCAGTGAAGAGGGTGACACCGGGGAGCTGTTTTTT	CASSEEGDTGELFF